This TCR beta chain was recorded in a study of blood T cells in healthy people across ages. About the study: Researchers report that template switching captured about one barcoded beta molecule per two T cells.

Germline V gives CDR1 MNHEY, CDR2 SVGEGT. The CDR3 loop spans 15 amino acids. V shed 10 bases and J shed 0 bases, with 16 bases lying between them. Then a second PCR, running roughly 7 to 11 cycles, was carried out with a sample-barcoded 5' primer and a J-beta primer mix. Each cDNA molecule was tagged by a template-switch adaptor that had 12 random nucleotides. TCRdb processed the 5' RACE reads anew with MiXCR; each CDR3 protein has one entry. The sample lists roughly 1,000,000 distinct CDR3 sequences, almost 25% seen once, with about 0.72% in the top ten. Ten milliliters was the volume of peripheral blood drawn from each donor. This clonotype was observed a handful of times. The data also belong to a second study, concerning T cells of mothers and their children. That work adds: TCR recombination output is shaped by thymic selection similarly in related and unrelated pairs.

The source is a girl aged 2 to 10 in good health. The specimen was blood. V usage is TRBV6-2 or TRBV6-3 and J usage is TRBJ2-1, with D uncertain. The CDR3 loop is CATNRRTGSYNEQFF. The DNA of the CDR3 is TGTGCCACAAATCGGCGGACCGGCTCCTACAATGAGCAGTTCTTC.